The TCR beta chain under discussion was sequenced for a study of CD4+ T cells in melanoma. Study outcomes and limitations: Neoantigen-specific CD4+ T cells in melanoma reportedly had diverse differentiation states. A reported correlation linked neoantigen-specific CD4+ T cells to CD8+, macrophage and B cell function.

Sample share makes this clone medium-sized. Antigen specificity is unknown. The CDR3 spans 14 residues. From germline, CDR1 is MNHEY and CDR2 SVGAGI. V shed 6 bases and J 11 bases; nucleotides not matched to a gene: 9. Clones were read by immunoSEQ multiplex PCR, and TCRdb kept only the in-frame ones, dropping some. The table lists a few thousand clones, around 62% of them singletons. Sequences were obtained from cells from a culture (not recorded whether cultured in vitro). The source is a human donor with melanoma. The chain combines TRBV6-5 with TRBJ1-6; 8 nucleotides match TRBD1. Written as DNA, the CDR3 is TGTGCCAGCAGGGACGGACAGGGTATCGCACCCCTCCACTTT. Protein product: CASRDGQGIAPLHF.